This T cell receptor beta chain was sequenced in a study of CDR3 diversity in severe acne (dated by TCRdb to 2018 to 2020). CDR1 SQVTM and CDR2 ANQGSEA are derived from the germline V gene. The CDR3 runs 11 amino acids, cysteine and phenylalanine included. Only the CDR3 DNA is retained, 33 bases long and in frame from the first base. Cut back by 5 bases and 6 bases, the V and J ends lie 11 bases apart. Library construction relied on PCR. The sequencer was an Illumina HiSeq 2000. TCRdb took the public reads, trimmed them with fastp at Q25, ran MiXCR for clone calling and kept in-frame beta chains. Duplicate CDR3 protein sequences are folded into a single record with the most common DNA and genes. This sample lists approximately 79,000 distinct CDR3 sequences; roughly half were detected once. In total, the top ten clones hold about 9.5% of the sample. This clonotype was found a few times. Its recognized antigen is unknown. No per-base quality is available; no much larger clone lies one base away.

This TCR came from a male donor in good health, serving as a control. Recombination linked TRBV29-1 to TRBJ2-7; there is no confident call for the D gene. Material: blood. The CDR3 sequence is CSVSQLSEQYF. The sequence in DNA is TGCAGCGTTTCGCAGTTATCCGAGCAGTACTTC.